This TCR beta chain was identified during a study of OX40 agonist ivuxolimab in advanced cancers. At the level of the study: Patients received ivuxolimab, an intravenous treatment, every 2 weeks at 0.01 to 10 mg/kg. Points from the study as a whole: Relative to CD4+ cells, CD8+ T cells on average had more expanded clones.

This CDR3 is 16 amino acids long. The germline V gene has CDR1 KGHSH and CDR2 LQKENI. After removal of 3 bases from V and 5 bases from J, the junction contained 7 bases not matched to a gene. The assay was immunoSEQ multiplex PCR, and TCRdb's table has in-frame clones only and misses some. The sample holds some 71,000 clones, roughly 90% seen once. As regards this clone: The antigen is unknown.

The sampling schedule covered blood at baseline, cycle 4 day 1, and cycle 7 day 1. Sequenced material: CD4+ or CD8+ T cells sorted from blood, taken in a trial of the OX40 agonist ivuxolimab. The clonotype originates from an adult with an advanced solid tumor such as melanoma, head and neck, liver or kidney cancer. The chain links TRBV18 to TRBJ1-1, with TRBD1 identical over 12 bases. CDR3 in amino acids: CASSPGQGARKTEAFF. The DNA of the CDR3 is TGTGCCAGCTCACCGGGACAGGGGGCGCGGAAGACTGAAGCTTTCTTT. The whole variable domain, remainder taken from reference TRBV18 and TRBJ1-1, is NAGVMQNPRHLVRRRGQEARLRCSPMKGHSHVYWYRQLPEEGLKFMVYLQKENIIDESGMPKERFSAEFPKEGPSILRIQQVVRGDSAAYFCASSPGQGARKTEAFFGQGTRLTVV.